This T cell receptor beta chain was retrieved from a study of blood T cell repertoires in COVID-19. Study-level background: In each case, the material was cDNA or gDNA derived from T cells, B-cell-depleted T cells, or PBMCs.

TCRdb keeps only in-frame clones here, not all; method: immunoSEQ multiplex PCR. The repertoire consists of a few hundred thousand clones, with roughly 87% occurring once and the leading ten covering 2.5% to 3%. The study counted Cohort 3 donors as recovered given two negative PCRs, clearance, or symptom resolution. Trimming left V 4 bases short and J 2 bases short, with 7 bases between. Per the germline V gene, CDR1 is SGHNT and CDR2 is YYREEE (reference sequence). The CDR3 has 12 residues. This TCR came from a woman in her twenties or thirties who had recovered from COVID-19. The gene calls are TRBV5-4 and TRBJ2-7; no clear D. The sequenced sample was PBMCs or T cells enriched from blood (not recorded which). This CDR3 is CASSITAYEQYF. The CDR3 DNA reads TGTGCCAGCAGCATAACTGCCTACGAGCAGTACTTC.